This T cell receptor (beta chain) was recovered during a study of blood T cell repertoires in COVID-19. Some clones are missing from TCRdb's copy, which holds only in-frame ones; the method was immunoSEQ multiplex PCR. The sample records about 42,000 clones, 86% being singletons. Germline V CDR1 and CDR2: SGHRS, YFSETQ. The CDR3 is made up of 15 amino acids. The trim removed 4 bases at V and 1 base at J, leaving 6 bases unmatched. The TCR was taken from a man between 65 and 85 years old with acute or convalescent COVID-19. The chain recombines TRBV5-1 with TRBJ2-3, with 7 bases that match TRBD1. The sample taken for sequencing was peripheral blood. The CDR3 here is CASSLRQGRTDTQYF. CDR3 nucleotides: TGCGCCAGCAGCCTCAGACAGGGCCGCACAGATACGCAGTATTTT.